This TCR beta chain was recovered during a study of regulatory T cells in long-lasting Graves disease. As to time point: newly diagnosed GD, antithyroid drugs for less than 3 months. PBMC RNA served as the TCR library source. Study-level points and caveats: With persistent disease, TRBV28, TRBJ1-2 and TRBJ2-5 were the favored segments.

HTBI primers from iRepertoire and Arm-PCR of CDR3 regions yielded the TCR beta libraries. TCRdb re-called the multiplex PCR reads through MiXCR, storing one row per CDR3 protein. Of roughly 510,000 distinct CDR3 sequences listed, about 16% are singletons. This clonotype was recorded a few times. The antigen is unknown. Looked up from germline, CDR1 is MNHEY and CDR2 is SVGEGT. J lost 3 bases, V lost 5 bases, and 6 bases had no gene match. This CDR3 is built from 15 residues. These records were also assigned to another study, of T cells in Graves' hyperthyroidism and ophthalmopathy. As that study records: Initially, a first-round RT-PCR of the TCR CDR3 employed the HTBI primer set.

This receptor was identified in a man younger than 35 with Graves disease. The V and J genes are TRBV6-2 or TRBV6-3 and TRBJ1-4; 7 nucleotides agree with TRBD1. Specimen: peripheral blood mononuclear cells (PBMCs), collected at new diagnosis, from a patient treated with antithyroid drugs. CDR3 sequence: CASSERGQPNEKLFF. The CDR3 DNA sequence: TGTGCCAGCAGTGAAAGGGGACAGCCTAATGAAAAACTGTTTTTT.